This TCR beta chain was profiled in a study of blood T cell repertoires in COVID-19. Study-level background: There were acute and convalescent COVID-19 samples, and they came from the United States, Italy and Spain. PBMCs, B-cell-depleted T cells, or T cells were the source of the cDNA or gDNA that made up the material.

The cohort comprised adults aged 18 to 89 years residing in 20 to 25 US areas. In germline, CDR1 is MNHEY, CDR2 SMNVEV (reference sequence). CDR3 length: 14 amino acids. V lost 7 bases to trimming and J lost 4 bases, with 17 bases between them. Per the original methods: Nucleated cell counts were estimated from reference gene primer amplification. Sequenced by immunoSEQ multiplex PCR; TCRdb stores in-frame clones only, minus some. V and J calls and clone size follow that table, whereas D and trimming were derived from the DNA. This table holds fewer than 350,000 clones, 88% found once. The sequencing input was PBMCs or T cells enriched from blood (not recorded which). The sequence derives from a woman aged 25-40 years who had been exposed to COVID-19. The chain couples TRBV27 to TRBJ2-7; D is unclear. The CDR3 spells CASNRGYPPYEQYF. CDR3 nucleotide sequence: TGTGCCAGCAACCGAGGTTACCCACCTTACGAGCAGTACTTC.